These 24 T cell receptor beta chains originate from one sample sequenced in a study of CD8 T cells in ankylosing spondylitis. Each CDR3 protein is one row after TCRdb ran MiXCR on the 5' RACE reads. The sample includes around 330,000 distinct CDR3 sequences, 11% of them seen just once. The sequenced material came from blood, either unsorted or a sorted T cell fraction (not recorded which). The source of these receptors is a female donor with ankylosing spondylitis or in good health (not recorded which).

Comment on this clonotype: A read error may explain this, as a much larger clone is one base away. The CDR3 bases are TGCAGTGCTAGAGACTTCGCACAGGGGGCCGGGGAGCTGTTTTTT. This translates into CSARDFAQGAGELFF. V is TRBV20-1 and J is TRBJ2-2; 8 bases align to TRBD1. The CDR3 totals 15 residues. Looked up from germline, CDR1 is DFQATT and CDR2 is SNEGSKA (reference sequence). The J segment lost 6 bases and the V segment lost 0 bases, leaving 6 bases of the junction unmatched.

This clonotype was seen at least ten times. This sequence joins TRBV12-3 or TRBV12-4 and TRBJ2-1, with 14 bases identical to TRBD2. With 7 bases clipped from V and 4 bases from J, the junction kept 6 bases outside the gene matches. The length of the CDR3 is 16 residues. The CDR3 sequence is CASKTGTSGSYNEQFF. In nucleotides, the CDR3 is TGTGCCAGCAAAACCGGGACTAGCGGGAGTTACAATGAGCAGTTCTTC.

The chain couples TRBV7-2 to TRBJ2-7; 7 bases are a match to TRBD1. The germline CDR1 and CDR2 sequences are SGHTA and FQGNSA. Unmatched junction bases numbered 6, after V lost 5 bases and J lost 5 bases. The CDR3 is 13 amino acids. CDR3 nucleotide sequence: TGTGCCAGCAGCCCCCGACAGGGCAACGAGCAGTACTTC. Translation: CASSPRQGNEQYF. Looking up the rest from reference TRBV7-2 and TRBJ2-7 gives the full variable domain: GAGVSQSPSNKVTEKGKDVELRCDPISGHTALYWYRQSLGQGLEFLIYFQGNSAPDKSGLPSDRFSAERTGGSVSTLTIQRTQQEDSAVYLCASSPRQGNEQYFGPGTRLTVT.

In this sample, this clonotype turned up many times. This chain uses TRBV27 with TRBJ1-5; no reliable D call. The CDR3 has 16 amino acids. Germline CDR1 MNHEY, CDR2 SMNVEV (reference sequence). V lost 6 bases and J lost 1, with 16 bases in between. In DNA form, the CDR3 reads TGTGCCAGCAGGACCTCCCTGGACGGGAGCAATCAGCCCCAGCATTTT. This encodes CASRTSLDGSNQPQHF.

This clonotype was counted at least ten times. The chain has TRBV10-3 and TRBJ2-3; weak D call: TRBD2 (6 bases). The CDR3 covers 16 residues. Trimming took off 1 base at V and 4 bases at J, with 15 bases between the two ends. Per germline, CDR1 ENHRY and CDR2 SYGVKD. CDR3 sequence (DNA): TGTGCCATCAGTGAGTTCAACGGGGGACCTTCAGATACGCAGTATTTT. Its translation: CAISEFNGGPSDTQYF.

This clonotype was found many times. CDR3 sequence (DNA): TGTGCCACCAGTGACAGTACACCAGATACGCAGTATTTT. Encoded protein: CATSDSTPDTQYF. This chain links TRBV24-1 with TRBJ2-3; the D is unclear. CDR1 is KGHDR and CDR2 is SFDVKD in the germline V gene. Trimming removed 4 bases at V and 4 bases at J, with 8 bases between. The length of the CDR3 is 13 residues.

This clonotype was observed many times. The genes are TRBV6-2 or TRBV6-3 and TRBJ2-2, with D possibly called TRBD1 or TRBD2 (5 bases each). The CDR3 has 15 amino acids. The germline CDR1 and CDR2 sequences are MNHEY and SVGEGT. V lost 11 bases to trimming and J lost 5 bases, with 21 bases between them. CDR3 in amino acids: CASTVTRTGTGELFF. The CDR3 nucleotides are TGTGCCTCGACAGTGACCCGAACGGGGACCGGGGAGCTGTTTTTT.

This clonotype was detected a few times. The chain carries TRBV30 and TRBJ2-7; the D gene is possibly TRBD1 (8 bases). The CDR3 contains 13 residues. Trimming left V 4 bases short and J 4 bases short, with 14 bases between. Germline-derived CDR1 and CDR2 are GTSNPN and SVGIG (reference sequence). CDR3 in amino acids: CAWNVQGGYEQYF. CDR3 DNA: TGTGCCTGGAATGTACAGGGGGGGTACGAGCAGTACTTC.

The sample holds many counts of this clonotype. The chain is built from TRBV28 and TRBJ2-1; the D gene is possibly TRBD1 (6 bases). From germline, CDR1 is MDHEN and CDR2 SYDVKM. V lost 5 bases and J 8 bases, leaving 22 bases between the germline ends. The CDR3 is 16 amino acids. The CDR3 region is CASSPNRKQGSDEQFF. As DNA, the CDR3 is TGTGCCAGCAGTCCGAACCGAAAACAGGGATCGGATGAGCAGTTCTTC. The variable domain in full, completed from reference TRBV28 and TRBJ2-1, reads DVKVTQSSRYLVKRTGEKVFLECVQDMDHENMFWYRQDPGLGLRLIYFSYDVKMKEKGDIPEGYSVSREKKERFSLILESASTNQTSMYLCASSPNRKQGSDEQFFGPGTRLTVL.

The rearrangement uses TRBV14 and TRBJ2-1; D unclear. The CDR3 runs to 15 residues. The V end was cut by 1 base, the J end by 0 bases, with 7 bases between. Germline V gene data show CDR1 as SGHDN and CDR2 as FVKESK. The CDR3 sequence is CASSQGGPSYNEQFF. The CDR3 bases are TGTGCCAGCAGCCAAGGAGGCCCCTCCTACAATGAGCAGTTCTTC.

The sample holds many counts of this clonotype. The chain employs TRBV12-3 or TRBV12-4 and TRBJ1-4; unclear D gene. There are 15 residues in the CDR3. V lost 3 bases and J lost 3, with 11 bases in between. CDR3 amino acids: CASSFSGGANEKLFF. The CDR3 DNA is TGTGCCAGCAGTTTTTCGGGTGGAGCTAATGAAAAACTGTTTTTT.

This clonotype was counted ten times or more. This sequence joins TRBV27 and TRBJ2-3; D perhaps matches TRBD2 (6 bases). V dropped 5 bases and J dropped 4 bases, with 16 bases sitting between them. Germline V gene data show CDR1 as MNHEY and CDR2 as SMNVEV (reference sequence). This CDR3 region has 15 residues. The CDR3 DNA follows: TGTGCCAGCAGTATGGGACTGGGTCTTTCAGATACGCAGTATTTT. It encodes CASSMGLGLSDTQYF.

The CDR3 loop reads CSAHWEGYTF. The CDR3 nucleotides are TGCAGTGCCCACTGGGAAGGCTACACCTTC. The J gene is TRBJ1-2, the V gene TRBV20-1; the D is unclear. Germline V lookup: CDR1 DFQATT, CDR2 SNEGSKA (reference sequence). Trimming removed 6 bases from V and 8 bases from J, with 10 bases in between. There are 10 residues in the CDR3.

This clonotype was observed at least ten times. The V gene is TRBV5-1, the J gene TRBJ2-1; 15 bases map to TRBD2. The V segment lost 4 bases and the J segment 7 bases; nucleotides outside the gene matches: 3. This CDR3 is 15 amino acids long. CDR1 is SGHRS, CDR2 YFSETQ, per germline. CDR3: CASSPGLAGGNEQFF. DNA for the CDR3: TGCGCCAGCAGCCCCGGACTAGCGGGAGGGAATGAGCAGTTCTTC.

This clonotype came up a few times. This sequence joins TRBV29-1 and TRBJ2-7, with D possibly being TRBD1 or TRBD2 (5 bases each). Deletions cut 2 bases from V and 7 bases from J, with 18 bases between. The germline CDR1 and CDR2 sequences are SQVTM and ANQGSEA. CDR3 length: 14 amino acids. This CDR3 is CSVEPGPLSGEQYF. DNA of the CDR3: TGCAGCGTTGAACCAGGGCCCCTTTCGGGGGAGCAGTACTTC.

This clonotype was picked up many times. V usage is TRBV20-1 and J usage is TRBJ2-7; D might be TRBD2 (5 bases). V was clipped by 0 bases and J by 1 base, with 10 bases between them. Germline values: CDR1 DFQATT, CDR2 SNEGSKA (reference sequence). The CDR3 sequence is 14 residues long. The CDR3, as DNA: TGCAGTGCTAGAGATTTCGGGATATCCTACGAGCAGTACTTC. Amino acids: CSARDFGISYEQYF.

In this sample, this clonotype turned up many times. The chain links TRBV7-2 to TRBJ2-5; D call uncertain. V lost 2 bases, J lost 5 bases, and 6 bases lay in between. Germline V CDR1 and CDR2: SGHTA, FQGNSA. This CDR3 has 12 residues. CDR3 sequence reads: CASSLSWETQYF. The CDR3 nucleotides are TGTGCCAGCAGCTTATCTTGGGAGACCCAGTACTTC.

This clonotype was observed many times. V is TRBV9 and J is TRBJ2-5, with D possibly being TRBD1 (5 bases). V lost 1 base and J lost 3, with 7 bases in between. Germline-derived CDR1 and CDR2 are SGDLS and YYNGEE. The CDR3 has 13 amino acids. The DNA for the CDR3 is TGTGCCAGCAGCGTACAGGACAAAGAGACCCAGTACTTC. Encoded protein: CASSVQDKETQYF.

The chain uses TRBV7-9 and TRBJ1-3, with D perhaps TRBD1 (5 bases). The CDR3 is 13 residues long. Trimming cost V 1 base and J 6 bases, with 7 bases left between them. Germline lookup yields CDR1 SEHNR and CDR2 FQNEAQ (reference sequence). The CDR3 DNA reads as TGTGCCAGCAGCTTAGGACAGCTAAACACCATATATTTT. This gives the protein CASSLGQLNTIYF.

The chain carries TRBV18 and TRBJ2-1; D remains unclear. There are 14 residues in the CDR3. Deletions cut 0 bases from V and 4 bases from J, with 7 bases between. Germline CDR1 KGHSH, CDR2 LQKENI. CDR3: CASSPPSQYNEQFF. The CDR3 DNA follows: TGTGCCAGCTCACCACCGAGTCAGTACAATGAGCAGTTCTTC.

This clonotype has a handful of counts. This chain links TRBV29-1 with TRBJ1-5; TRBD1 matches at 8 bases. The germline V gene encodes CDR1 SQVTM and CDR2 ANQGSEA. V lost 4 bases and J lost 2; bases outside the gene matches: 4. The CDR3 length is 14 residues. CDR3 amino acids: CSVATTGGNQPQHF. Written as DNA, the CDR3 is TGCAGCGTTGCGACGACAGGGGGCAATCAGCCCCAGCATTTT.

In the case of this clonotype: This may arise from a read error, as a much more abundant clone is one base away. This sequence joins TRBV20-1 and TRBJ2-3; 9 positions agree with TRBD2. Per the germline V gene, CDR1 is DFQATT and CDR2 is SNEGSKA (reference sequence). CDR3 length: 17 residues. The CDR3 region is CCARGAGGFHSTDTQYF. DNA for the CDR3: TGCTGTGCTAGAGGCGCGGGAGGGTTTCATAGCACAGATACGCAGTATTTT.

Turning to this clonotype: A much more abundant neighbour one base away suggests this may be a read error. This chain connects TRBV20-1 to TRBJ2-1; 11 bases align to TRBD1. Germline CDR1 DFQATT, CDR2 SNEGSKA (reference sequence). The CDR3 extends over 15 amino acids. V shed 4 bases and J 6 bases; nucleotides not matched to a gene: 8. CDR3 DNA: TGCAGTGCTAAAAATTCCGGGACAGGGGGCAATGAGCAGTTCTTC. Translation gives CSAKNSGTGGNEQFF.

As concerns this clonotype: A clone one base away is much larger, so this may be a read error. The chain carries TRBV6-6 and TRBJ1-2; D unresolved. CDR3 length: 13 residues. The V gene's germline CDR1 is MNHNY and CDR2 SVGAGI (reference sequence). The CDR3 sequence: CASSGSENCGYTF. The CDR3 region has the DNA TGTGCCAGCAGCGGTAGCGAAAACTGTGGCTACACCTTC.